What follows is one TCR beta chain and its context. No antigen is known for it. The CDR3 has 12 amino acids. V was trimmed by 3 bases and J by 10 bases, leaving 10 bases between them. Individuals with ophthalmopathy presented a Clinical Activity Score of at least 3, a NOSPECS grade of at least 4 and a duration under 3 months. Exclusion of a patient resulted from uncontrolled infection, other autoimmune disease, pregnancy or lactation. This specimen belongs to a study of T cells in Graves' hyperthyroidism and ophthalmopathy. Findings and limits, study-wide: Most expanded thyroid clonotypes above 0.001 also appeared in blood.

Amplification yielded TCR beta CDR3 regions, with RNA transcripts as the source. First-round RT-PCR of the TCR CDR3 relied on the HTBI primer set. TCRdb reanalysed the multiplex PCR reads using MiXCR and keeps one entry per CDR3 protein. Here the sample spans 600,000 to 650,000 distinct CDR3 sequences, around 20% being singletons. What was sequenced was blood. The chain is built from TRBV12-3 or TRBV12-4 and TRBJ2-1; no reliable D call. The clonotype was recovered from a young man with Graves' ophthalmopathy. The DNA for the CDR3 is TGTGCCAGCAGTTTTGGTACCGTCGAGCAGTTCTTC. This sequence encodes CASSFGTVEQFF.